The 23 T cell receptor beta chains below were found in one sample sequenced in a study of T cells in Graves' hyperthyroidism and ophthalmopathy. Researchers took RNA transcripts and amplified the TCR beta CDR3 regions from them. A first-round RT-PCR of the TCR CDR3 used the HTBI primer set. TCRdb passed the multiplex PCR reads through MiXCR, listing each CDR3 protein once. The table shows about 300,000 distinct CDR3 sequences, with roughly an eighth occurring only once. The sample taken for sequencing was blood. Receptors were obtained from a woman aged 40-49 years with Graves' hyperthyroidism.

This clonotype came up many times. The V call is TRBV24-1, the J call TRBJ2-1; TRBD2 agrees at 9 bases. Germline values: CDR1 KGHDR, CDR2 SFDVKD. J was trimmed by 5 bases and V by 7 bases; bases with no gene match: 8. The CDR3 totals 15 residues. For the CDR3, the DNA is TGTGCCACCAGCTCGGTAGCGGGAGTGGACAATGAGCAGTTCTTC. It translates to CATSSVAGVDNEQFF.

The chain uses TRBV25-1 and TRBJ2-5; D is possibly TRBD2 (6 bases). The CDR3 is made up of 15 amino acids. Germline V gene lookup returns CDR1 MGHDK and CDR2 SYGVNS. Deletions cut 1 base from V and 5 bases from J, with 14 bases between. CDR3 amino acids: CASSESSGGIETQYF. The CDR3 DNA reads TGTGCCAGCAGTGAATCCTCCGGGGGTATCGAGACCCAGTACTTC.

This sequence joins TRBV25-1 and TRBJ1-2; 7 positions agree with TRBD1. The CDR3 loop spans 13 amino acids. V shed 6 bases, J shed 5 bases, and the junction held 6 bases outside the gene matches. Germline V gene sequence: CDR1 MGHDK, CDR2 SYGVNS. CDR3 in DNA: TGTGCCAGCAGCAAGGGGGCTTGGTATGGCTACACCTTC. It specifies CASSKGAWYGYTF.

The chain combines TRBV7-8 with TRBJ2-2, with 7 bases that match TRBD2. The CDR3 extends over 14 amino acids. Trimming cost V 4 bases and J 7 bases; bases outside gene matches: 6. The germline V gene has CDR1 SGHVS and CDR2 FQNEAQ. The CDR3 coding sequence is TGTGCCAGCAGCTCAACCCGGGGGGTCGGGGAGCTGTTTTTT. Protein: CASSSTRGVGELFF.

This clonotype appeared a few times. The gene calls are TRBV14 and TRBJ2-1; D unclear. The V and J ends lost 4 bases and 7 bases respectively, with 20 bases between them. The CDR3 consists of 16 residues. From germline, CDR1 is SGHDN and CDR2 FVKESK. Here the CDR3 reads CASSPPRVNPTNEQFF. CDR3 nucleotide sequence: TGTGCCAGCAGCCCGCCCCGGGTTAACCCCACTAATGAGCAGTTCTTC.

V gene TRBV13 combines with J gene TRBJ2-1, with 7 bases lining up with TRBD2. CDR1 and CDR2 (germline): PRHDT, FYEKMQ (reference sequence). V lost 2 bases and J lost 6; bases outside the gene matches: 13. The CDR3 spans 17 residues. In DNA, the CDR3 is TGTGCCAGCAGCTTACGGGAGACCGGGACTATGGCCAATGAGCAGTTCTTC. Protein: CASSLRETGTMANEQFF.

This clonotype was observed at least ten times. The chain links TRBV29-1 to TRBJ1-1; D perhaps matches TRBD1 (5 bases). Germline V gene sequence: CDR1 SQVTM, CDR2 ANQGSEA. This CDR3 is 14 amino acids long. Trimming cost V 5 bases and J 3 bases, with 16 bases left between them. CDR3 in amino acids: CSVTLGWGDTEAFF. The CDR3 DNA is TGCAGCGTTACTCTCGGATGGGGGGACACTGAAGCTTTCTTT.

Comments on this clonotype: Given a much more abundant clone one base away, this may be a read error. This chain joins TRBV7-2 and TRBJ2-2; D is possibly TRBD2 (5 bases). Germline V gene lookup returns CDR1 SGHTA and CDR2 FQGNSA. The CDR3 length is 13 residues. The CDR3 is CASSTSNTGELSF. CDR3 bases: TGTGCCAGCAGCACCAGTAACACCGGGGAGCTGTCTTTT.

This clonotype was seen repeatedly, ten times or more. The chain has TRBV7-6 and TRBJ2-7; TRBD1 agrees at 7 bases. The V and J ends lost 5 bases and 7 bases, in that order; junction bases with no gene match: 11. Germline CDR1 SGHVS, CDR2 FNYEAQ. The CDR3 is made up of 14 amino acids. This chain's CDR3 is CASSERTGGIEQYF. CDR3 DNA sequence: TGTGCCAGCAGCGAAAGGACAGGAGGCATAGAGCAGTACTTC.

This clonotype appeared many times. This rearrangement joins TRBV20-1 to TRBJ1-2; D not resolved. CDR1 DFQATT and CDR2 SNEGSKA come from the germline V gene (reference sequence). The CDR3 totals 13 residues. The V end lost 3 bases, the J end lost 8 bases, and 16 bases lay between the germline ends. CDR3 residues: CSASRPSGGGYTF. CDR3 in DNA: TGCAGTGCTAGCCGGCCTTCAGGCGGAGGCTACACCTTC.

This clonotype showed up many times. The chain employs TRBV3-1 and TRBJ1-1, with 10 bases aligning to TRBD1. Germline V gives CDR1 LGHDT, CDR2 YNNKEL (reference sequence). With V trimmed by 1 base and J by 5 bases, 1 base remained unmatched. The CDR3 length is 14 residues. CDR3 amino acids: CASSQAGQGTEAFF. The CDR3 nucleotides read TGTGCCAGCAGCCAAGCGGGACAGGGGACTGAAGCTTTCTTT.

In its sample, this clonotype was seen many times. The chain joins TRBV12-5 to TRBJ1-5, with unresolved D. Per the germline V gene, CDR1 is LGHNT and CDR2 is FRNRAP. This CDR3 region has 15 residues. V was cut by 2 bases and J by 0 bases, with 8 bases left in between. For the CDR3, the DNA is TGTGCTAGTGGTTTGTACCCGCATAGCAATCAGCCCCAGCATTTT. Its protein is CASGLYPHSNQPQHF.

This clonotype was recorded a few times. The CDR3 protein is CASRTRYHTGELFF. DNA of the CDR3: TGTGCCAGCAGGACTAGGTACCACACCGGGGAGCTGTTTTTT. This rearrangement joins TRBV6-1 to TRBJ2-2; D is perhaps TRBD2 (6 bases). The V gene's germline CDR1 is MNHNS and CDR2 SASEGT. V was clipped by 6 bases and J by 3 bases, with 11 bases between them. The CDR3 runs to 14 residues.

This clonotype was counted at least ten times. The chain recombines TRBV28 with TRBJ2-1; D tentatively fits TRBD1 or TRBD2 (5 bases each). This CDR3 contains 15 residues. Germline lookup yields CDR1 MDHEN and CDR2 SYDVKM. Trimming removed 6 bases at V and 0 bases at J, with 12 bases between. The CDR3, as DNA: TGTGCCAGCAGGACGTGGGGGAGCTCCTACAATGAGCAGTTCTTC. It is translated as CASRTWGSSYNEQFF.

This clonotype was counted ten times or more. The rearrangement uses TRBV20-1 and TRBJ1-5; D uncertain. Deletions cut 3 bases from V and 11 bases from J, with 11 bases between. Germline V gene data show CDR1 as DFQATT and CDR2 as SNEGSKA (reference sequence). The CDR3 runs 11 residues. The CDR3 bases are TGCAGTGCTAGCATAGGGTTGACCCAGCATTTT. Its translation: CSASIGLTQHF.

Many counts were recorded for this clonotype. The genes are TRBV7-2 and TRBJ2-1, with D tentatively TRBD1 (5 bases). Trimming removed 5 bases at V and 11 bases at J, with 13 bases between. CDR1 SGHTA and CDR2 FQGNSA come from the germline V gene. This CDR3 spans 12 amino acids. The CDR3 sequence: CASSIHRTQQFF. For the CDR3, the DNA is TGTGCCAGCAGCATTCACAGGACACAGCAGTTCTTC.

This chain connects TRBV19 to TRBJ2-7; the D gene could be TRBD1 or TRBD2 (6 bases each). V gave up 6 bases and J gave up 3 bases, with 18 bases separating them. The CDR3 extends over 15 amino acids. Germline V lookup: CDR1 LNHDA, CDR2 SQIVND (reference sequence). The CDR3 loop reads CASSSGEEGGYEQYF. The CDR3 DNA reads as TGTGCCAGTAGCTCAGGCGAGGAGGGGGGCTACGAGCAGTACTTC.

There are many counts of this clonotype. The chain uses TRBV2 and TRBJ2-2, with TRBD2 as a possible D gene (7 bases). V was shortened by 6 bases and J by 4 bases, with 15 bases between the two germline ends. Germline-derived CDR1 and CDR2 are SNHLY and FYNNEI. The CDR3 runs 15 residues. This CDR3 is CASRTTGRGTGELFF. CDR3 sequence (DNA): TGTGCCAGCAGGACTACAGGGAGGGGCACCGGGGAGCTGTTTTTT.

The genes are TRBV6-1 and TRBJ1-2; 12 bases line up with TRBD1. The CDR3 contains 20 residues. The germline CDR1 and CDR2 sequences are MNHNS and SASEGT. V shed 2 bases and J 1 base; nucleotides not matched to a gene: 14. CDR3 nucleotides: TGTGCCAGCAGTGAAACTACTACCGGGACAGGGGGCTCCGGTAACTATGGCTACACCTTC. This codes for CASSETTTGTGGSGNYGYTF.

This clonotype came up many times. The rearrangement uses TRBV27 and TRBJ1-2; the D gene is possibly TRBD1 (5 bases). V lost 0 bases to trimming and J lost 4 bases, with 9 bases between them. The CDR3 loop spans 14 amino acids. The germline gives CDR1 MNHEY, CDR2 SMNVEV (reference sequence). The CDR3 region has the DNA TGTGCCAGCAGTTTATCCTGGGACGGCTATGGCTACACCTTC. Translated, it gives CASSLSWDGYGYTF.

This clonotype was recorded a few times. The chain employs TRBV19 and TRBJ2-5; weak D call: TRBD2 (7 bases). Germline V gene data show CDR1 as LNHDA and CDR2 as SQIVND (reference sequence). Trimming took 10 bases from V and 4 from J, leaving 22 bases between them. The CDR3 totals 15 residues. The CDR3 nucleotides read TGTGCCACCAACCCCAAGGTGGGGGGGCCAGAGACCCAGTACTTC. This codes for CATNPKVGGPETQYF.

In this sample, this clonotype turned up many times. The chain combines TRBV10-3 with TRBJ1-5, with D uncertain. The CDR3 is 15 residues long. The germline V gene encodes CDR1 ENHRY and CDR2 SYGVKD. The V gene lost 3 bases and the J gene lost 5 bases, with 14 bases spanning the gap. The CDR3 here is CAISESRLSDQPQHF. CDR3 DNA: TGTGCCATCAGTGAATCGAGGTTATCGGATCAGCCCCAGCATTTT.

This clonotype has just one count. This could be a read error, since a much larger clone is one nucleotide away. The V gene is TRBV30, the J gene TRBJ2-5; 8 bases agree with TRBD2. The CDR3 sequence is 15 residues long. Per the germline V gene, CDR1 is GTSNPN and CDR2 is SVGIG (reference sequence). V dropped 5 bases and J dropped 2; count of bases not matched to a gene: 10. CDR3 residues: CAWGWAGGPQETQYF. Written as DNA, the CDR3 is TGTGCCTGGGGTTGGGCGGGAGGACCTCAAGAGACCCAGTACTTC.